Sequencing of this TCR beta chain was carried out in a study of TIL therapy for anti-PD-1-resistant metastatic lung cancer. Looking at the study overall: Several tumors were EGFR-mutant and two were ALK-rearranged.

Sequencing used immunoSEQ v3. Each library reached about 2 million read pairs, or about 5-6.5 million at deep level. Clones were sequenced by immunoSEQ multiplex PCR, and TCRdb holds only the in-frame ones, with some missing. The repertoire holds just over 20,000 clones, with around 79% as singletons. Worth noting for this clone: Its antigen is unidentified.

General observations from the study: Patients were highly selected, enriched for treatment-naive, never-smoker and oncogene-addicted cases.

Time point denoted: pre-treatment sample, taken before nivolumab and TIL therapy. The V gene's germline CDR1 is SGHRS and CDR2 YFSETQ. V lost 3 bases to trimming and J lost 8 bases, with 15 bases between them. This CDR3 is built from 14 residues. The clonotype comes from a person between 25 and 80 years old with non-small cell lung cancer. Material: blood, obtained at baseline. The genes are TRBV5-1 and TRBJ2-1; D is perhaps TRBD1 or TRBD2 (5 bases each). This chain's CDR3 is CASSSGTPFDEQFF. Here the CDR3 DNA reads TGCGCCAGCAGCTCCGGGACCCCCTTCGATGAGCAGTTCTTC.